A selection of T cell receptor beta chains follows, all from one sample in a study of T cell responses to AZD1222 COVID-19 vaccine. Some clones are missing from TCRdb's copy, which holds only in-frame ones; the method was immunoSEQ multiplex PCR. The data hold 52,000 or so clones, with approximately 84% observed a single time. Sample: peripheral blood, taken on day 0 of AZD1222 vaccination. These receptors came from an adult in good health. CDR3s include the opening cysteine and the closing phenylalanine or tryptophan. The D gene is left open where the match is weak. Size values are once, few and many counts, or a class for expanded clones, and some rows have none.

v_gene,j_gene,d_gene,abundance,CDR3aa,CDR3nt
TRBV5-4,TRBJ2-3,TRBD1,NA,CASSLDRGADTQYF,TGTGCCAGCAGCTTGGACAGGGGCGCAGATACGCAGTATTTT
TRBV6-5,TRBJ1-2,TRBD1,NA,CASSYTGDSPYGYTF,TGTGCCAGCAGTTACACAGGGGACTCGCCCTATGGCTACACCTTC
TRBV5-5,TRBJ1-2,TRBD1,NA,CASSLWAGGLENGYTF,TGTGCCAGCAGCTTGTGGGCAGGGGGTCTTGAGAATGGCTACACCTTC
TRBV6-5,TRBJ1-5,NA,NA,CASSRGGSGQPQHF,TGTGCCAGCAGCCGGGGCGGGTCCGGTCAGCCCCAGCATTTT
TRBV11-3,TRBJ2-1,NA,NA,CASSSLLYNEQFF,TGTGCCAGCAGCTCACTGTTGTACAATGAGCAGTTCTTC
TRBV7-2,TRBJ2-7,NA,NA,CASSHGGGSAEQYF,TGTGCCAGCAGCCACGGAGGAGGGAGCGCCGAGCAGTACTTC
TRBV29-1,TRBJ2-5,TRBD2,NA,CSVERTSGGGAQYF,TGCAGCGTTGAAAGGACTAGCGGGGGCGGGGCCCAGTACTTC
TRBV18,TRBJ2-3,TRBD2,NA,CASSPRLAPTDTQYF,TGTGCCAGCTCACCTCGACTAGCGCCCACAGATACGCAGTATTTT
TRBV6-1,TRBJ2-2,NA,NA,CASSELRGEGGGELFF,TGTGCCAGCAGTGAACTTAGGGGGGAGGGAGGCGGGGAGCTGTTTTTT
TRBV7-3,TRBJ2-2,NA,NA,CASSLRAQGNGELFF,TGTGCCAGCAGCTTAAGGGCCCAGGGAAACGGGGAGCTGTTTTTT
TRBV27,TRBJ2-2,TRBD2,once,CASNGLADTGELFF,TGTGCCAGCAACGGGCTAGCGGACACCGGGGAGCTGTTTTTT
TRBV19,TRBJ1-5,NA,NA,CASSIDGPQHF,TGTGCCAGTAGTATTGACGGGCCCCAGCATTTT
TRBV7-6,TRBJ1-5,NA,NA,CASSLAGRGNQPQHF,TGTGCCAGCAGCTTAGCTGGGCGGGGCAATCAGCCCCAGCATTTT
TRBV9,TRBJ1-1,TRBD1,NA,CASSAQQGAITEAFF,TGTGCCAGCAGCGCCCAACAGGGGGCAATAACTGAAGCTTTCTTT
TRBV3-1/TRBV3-2,TRBJ2-2,TRBD1,NA,CASSRNTGQVNTGELFF,TGTGCCAGCAGCAGAAACACGGGACAGGTGAACACCGGGGAGCTGTTTTTT
TRBV6-6,TRBJ2-7,NA,NA,CAAGEQYF,TGTGCCGCAGGCGAGCAGTACTTC
TRBV10-3,TRBJ2-5,NA,NA,CAISDTSGPRGETQYF,TGTGCCATCAGTGATACCAGCGGACCCCGGGGAGAGACCCAGTACTTC
TRBV6-1,TRBJ1-3,NA,NA,CASSGDRFLLSGNTIYF,TGTGCCAGCAGTGGAGACAGGTTTCTCCTCTCTGGAAACACCATATATTTT
TRBV6-5,TRBJ1-1,NA,NA,CASTGGDRLNTEAFF,TGTGCCAGCACCGGAGGAGACAGATTGAACACTGAAGCTTTCTTT
TRBV10-2,TRBJ1-2,NA,NA,CASSSATNYGYTF,TGCGCCAGCTCGAGCGCGACCAACTATGGCTACACCTTC
TRBV5-4,TRBJ1-1,NA,NA,CASSRRFRDEAFF,TGTGCCAGCAGCAGGAGATTCCGGGATGAAGCTTTCTTT
TRBV5-1,TRBJ2-4,NA,NA,CASSLEPAGNIQYF,TGCGCCAGCAGCTTGGAACCAGCAGGAAACATTCAGTACTTC
TRBV27,TRBJ2-7,NA,NA,CASSLTLSYEQYF,TGTGCCAGCAGTTTAACCCTTTCCTACGAGCAGTACTTC
TRBV6-5,TRBJ1-2,NA,NA,CASSSLFGDDGYTF,TGTGCCAGCAGTTCCCTGTTTGGGGACGACGGCTACACCTTC
TRBV3-1/TRBV3-2,TRBJ2-5,NA,NA,CASSPRIGGRSSGETQYF,TGTGCCAGCAGCCCGCGTATCGGGGGCCGTTCTTCCGGAGAGACCCAGTACTTC
TRBV2,TRBJ1-1,NA,NA,CASSDRPNTEAFF,TGTGCCAGCAGTGACAGACCGAACACTGAAGCTTTCTTT
TRBV3-1/TRBV3-2,TRBJ1-1,TRBD1,NA,CASSRTGGMNTEAFF,TGTGCCAGCAGCCGGACAGGGGGAATGAACACTGAAGCTTTCTTT
TRBV7-2,TRBJ2-7,NA,NA,CASSYPGTQRLNSGEQYF,TGTGCCAGCAGCTACCCGGGTACGCAGCGCCTCAACTCGGGGGAGCAGTACTTC
TRBV7-3,TRBJ2-2,NA,NA,CASSLVTGELFF,TGTGCCAGCAGCTTAGTTACCGGGGAGCTGTTTTTT
TRBV5-6,TRBJ2-2,NA,many,CASSFLPAELFF,TGTGCCAGCAGCTTTCTGCCCGCTGAGCTGTTTTTT
TRBV9,TRBJ2-3,NA,NA,CASSSLGLLITDTQYF,TGTGCCAGCAGTTCCTTAGGACTACTCATCACAGATACGCAGTATTTT
TRBV7-6,TRBJ1-1,TRBD1,NA,CASSLASRTTGGTEAFF,TGTGCCAGCAGCTTAGCGTCAAGGACTACAGGGGGCACTGAAGCTTTCTTT
TRBV30,TRBJ1-1,NA,NA,CAYRKSTNTEAFF,TGTGCCTACAGGAAGTCCACGAACACTGAAGCTTTCTTT
TRBV2,TRBJ2-1,TRBD2,NA,CASSPGLAGANEQFF,TGTGCCAGCAGCCCCGGCCTGGCGGGAGCGAATGAGCAGTTCTTC
TRBV9,TRBJ1-3,NA,NA,CASSITTDSGNTIYF,TGTGCCAGCAGCATCACAACGGACTCTGGAAACACCATATATTTT
TRBV4-3,TRBJ2-1,TRBD2,NA,CASSRATSGIYNEQFF,TGCGCCAGCAGCCGGGCGACTAGCGGGATTTACAATGAGCAGTTCTTC
TRBV6-5,TRBJ2-3,NA,NA,CASSSPGTPNQDTQYF,TGTGCCAGCAGTTCCCCAGGGACCCCAAACCAAGATACGCAGTATTTT
TRBV5-6,TRBJ1-5,NA,few,CASSFGRSNQPQHF,TGTGCCAGCAGCTTCGGTCGTAGCAATCAGCCCCAGCATTTT
TRBV3-1/TRBV3-2,TRBJ2-3,TRBD2,NA,CASSQDLAGGSTDTQYF,TGTGCCAGCAGCCAAGATCTAGCGGGAGGAAGCACAGATACGCAGTATTTT
TRBV7-2,TRBJ2-5,NA,NA,CASSPRQGVYQETQYF,TGTGCCAGCAGCCCCCGGCAAGGGGTTTACCAAGAGACCCAGTACTTC
TRBV30,TRBJ1-4,NA,NA,CAWSGPTEKLFF,TGTGCCTGGAGTGGGCCGACTGAAAAACTGTTTTTT
TRBV9,TRBJ2-2,TRBD2,few,CASKGGPNTGELFF,TGTGCCAGCAAGGGAGGGCCGAACACCGGGGAGCTGTTTTTT
TRBV19,TRBJ2-5,NA,NA,CASRSQSQETQYF,TGTGCCAGTAGGAGTCAGTCACAAGAGACCCAGTACTTC
TRBV2,TRBJ2-5,NA,NA,CASSEWETQYF,TGTGCCAGCAGTGAATGGGAGACCCAGTACTTC
TRBV6-5,TRBJ1-4,TRBD1,NA,CAVRDRQNEKLFF,TGTGCCGTCCGGGACAGACAGAATGAAAAACTGTTTTTT
TRBV18,TRBJ2-3,TRBD1,NA,CASSLGQGRGPTQYF,TGTGCCAGCTCACTAGGACAGGGAAGGGGTCCGACGCAGTATTTT